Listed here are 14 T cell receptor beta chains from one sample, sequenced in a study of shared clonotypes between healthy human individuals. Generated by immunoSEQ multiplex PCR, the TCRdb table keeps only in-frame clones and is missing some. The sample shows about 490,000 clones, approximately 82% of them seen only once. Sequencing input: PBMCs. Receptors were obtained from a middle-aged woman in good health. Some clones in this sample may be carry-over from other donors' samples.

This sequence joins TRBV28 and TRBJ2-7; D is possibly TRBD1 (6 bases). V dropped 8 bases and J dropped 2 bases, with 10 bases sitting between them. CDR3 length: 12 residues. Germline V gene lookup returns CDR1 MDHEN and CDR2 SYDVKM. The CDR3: CASGTTTYEQYF. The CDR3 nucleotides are TGTGCCAGCGGGACAACAACCTACGAGCAGTACTTC.

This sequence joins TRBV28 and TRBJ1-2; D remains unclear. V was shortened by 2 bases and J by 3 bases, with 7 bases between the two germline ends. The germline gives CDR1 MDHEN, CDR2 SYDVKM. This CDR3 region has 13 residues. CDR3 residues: CASSLRDYYGYTF. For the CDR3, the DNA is TGTGCCAGCAGTTTAAGGGATTACTATGGCTACACCTTC.

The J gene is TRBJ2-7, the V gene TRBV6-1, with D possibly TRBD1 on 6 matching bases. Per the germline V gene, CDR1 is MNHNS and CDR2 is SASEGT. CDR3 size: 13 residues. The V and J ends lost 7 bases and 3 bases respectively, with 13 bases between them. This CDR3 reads CASNFRGSYEQYF. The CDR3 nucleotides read TGTGCCAGCAATTTCAGGGGAAGCTACGAGCAGTACTTC.

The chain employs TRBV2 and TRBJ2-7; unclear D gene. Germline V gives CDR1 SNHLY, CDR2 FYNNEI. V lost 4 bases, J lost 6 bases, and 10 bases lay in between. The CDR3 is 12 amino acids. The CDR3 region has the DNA TGTGCCAGCAGTGGGGCAGGACGCGAGCAGTACTTC. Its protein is CASSGAGREQYF.

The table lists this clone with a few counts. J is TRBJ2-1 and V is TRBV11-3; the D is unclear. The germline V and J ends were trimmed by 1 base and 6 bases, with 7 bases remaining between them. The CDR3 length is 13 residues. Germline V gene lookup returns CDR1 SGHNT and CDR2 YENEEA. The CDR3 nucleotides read TGTGCCAGCAGCTTAGGGCCAGTCAATGAGCAGTTCTTC. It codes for CASSLGPVNEQFF.

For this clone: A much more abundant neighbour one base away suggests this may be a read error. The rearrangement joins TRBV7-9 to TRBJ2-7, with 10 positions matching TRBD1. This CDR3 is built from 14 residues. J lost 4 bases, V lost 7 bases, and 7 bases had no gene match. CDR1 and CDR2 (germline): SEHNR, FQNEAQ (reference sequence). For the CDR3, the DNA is TGTGCCAGCATCTTGGTGGGACAGGGGTACGAGCAGTACTTC. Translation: CASILVGQGYEQYF.

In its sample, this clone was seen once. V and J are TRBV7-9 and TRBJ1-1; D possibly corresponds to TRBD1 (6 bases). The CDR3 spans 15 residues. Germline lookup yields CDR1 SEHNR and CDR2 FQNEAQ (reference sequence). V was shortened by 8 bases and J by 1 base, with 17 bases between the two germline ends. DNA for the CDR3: TGTGCCAGCCTAAGCGGGGGCAGGCAGAACACTGAAGCTTTCTTT. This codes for CASLSGGRQNTEAFF.

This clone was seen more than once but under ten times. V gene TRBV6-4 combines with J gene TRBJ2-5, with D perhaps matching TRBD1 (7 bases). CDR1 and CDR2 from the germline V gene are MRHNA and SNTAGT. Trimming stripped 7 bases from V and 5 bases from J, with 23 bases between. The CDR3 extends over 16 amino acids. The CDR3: CASKQGGTAREETQYF. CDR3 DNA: TGTGCCAGCAAACAAGGAGGGACAGCGAGGGAGGAGACCCAGTACTTC.

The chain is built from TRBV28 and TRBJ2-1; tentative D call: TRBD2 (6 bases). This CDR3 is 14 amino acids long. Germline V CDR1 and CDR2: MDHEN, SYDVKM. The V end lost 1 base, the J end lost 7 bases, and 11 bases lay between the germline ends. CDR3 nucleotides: TGTGCCAGCAGTTTATTTACTAGCAGGAATGAGCAGTTCTTC. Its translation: CASSLFTSRNEQFF.

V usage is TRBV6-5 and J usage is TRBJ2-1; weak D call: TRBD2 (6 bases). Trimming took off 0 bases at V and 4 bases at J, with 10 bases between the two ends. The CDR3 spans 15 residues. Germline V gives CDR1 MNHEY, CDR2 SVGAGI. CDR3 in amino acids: CASSYSYGRYNEQFF. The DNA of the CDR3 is TGTGCCAGCAGTTACTCGTACGGGAGATACAATGAGCAGTTCTTC.

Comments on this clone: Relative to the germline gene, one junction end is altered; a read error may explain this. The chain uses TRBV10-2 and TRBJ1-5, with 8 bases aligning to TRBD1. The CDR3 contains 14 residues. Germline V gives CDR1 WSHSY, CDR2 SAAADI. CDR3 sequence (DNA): TGCGCCAGCAGTCTGGTGATGGACAGGGCACCCCCCTATTTT. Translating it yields CASSLVMDRAPPYF.

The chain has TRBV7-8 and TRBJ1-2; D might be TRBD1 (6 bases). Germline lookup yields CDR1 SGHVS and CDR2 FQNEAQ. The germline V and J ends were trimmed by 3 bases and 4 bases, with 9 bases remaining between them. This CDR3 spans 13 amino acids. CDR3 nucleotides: TGTGCCAGCAGCTTGGGGGGCAGCTATGGCTACACCTTC. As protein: CASSLGGSYGYTF.

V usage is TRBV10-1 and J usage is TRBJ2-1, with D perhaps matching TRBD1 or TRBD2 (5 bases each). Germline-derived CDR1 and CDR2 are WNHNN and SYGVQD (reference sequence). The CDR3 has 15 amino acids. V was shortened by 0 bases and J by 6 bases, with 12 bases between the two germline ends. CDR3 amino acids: CASSESGVTLNEQFF. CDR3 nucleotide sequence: TGCGCCAGCAGTGAGTCGGGGGTGACTCTCAATGAGCAGTTCTTC.

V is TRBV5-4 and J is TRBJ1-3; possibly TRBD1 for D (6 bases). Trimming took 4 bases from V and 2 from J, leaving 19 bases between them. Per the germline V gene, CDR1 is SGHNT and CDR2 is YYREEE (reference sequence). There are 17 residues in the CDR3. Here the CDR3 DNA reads TGTGCCAGCAGCCTAAGGGAAGAACAGGGAGCTGGAAACACCATATATTTT. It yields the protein CASSLREEQGAGNTIYF.